The 2 T cell receptor beta chains presented below share a single source sample, sequenced in a study of PD-L1 blockade in urothelial cancer. Time point denoted: pretreatment peripheral blood. Libraries were prepared by immunoSEQ multiplex PCR; TCRdb keeps only in-frame clonotypes and omits some of them. This table has tens of thousands of clones, around 90% appearing once. Sequenced here: PBMCs, sampled around atezolizumab (anti-PD-L1) treatment. These TCRs come from a man aged 60 to 69 with urothelial cancer.

The chain combines TRBV28 with TRBJ1-2; 11 positions match TRBD1. This CDR3 spans 14 amino acids. The junction had 3 bases not matched to a gene; V was cut back by 6 bases and J by 3 bases. CDR1 and CDR2 from the germline V gene are MDHEN and SYDVKM. The CDR3 DNA follows: TGTGCCAGCAGAGGGACAGGGGGGGACTATGGCTACACCTTC. Encoded protein: CASRGTGGDYGYTF.

The J gene is TRBJ2-3, the V gene TRBV4-3; TRBD1 aligns across 7 bases. CDR1 and CDR2 (germline): LGHNA, YSLEER. Trimming at V came to 2 bases and at J to 2 bases, leaving 7 bases not matched to a gene. The CDR3 loop spans 16 amino acids. CDR3 amino acids: CASSQTWTGLTDTQYF. CDR3 DNA sequence: TGCGCCAGCAGCCAAACCTGGACAGGCCTCACAGATACGCAGTATTTT.